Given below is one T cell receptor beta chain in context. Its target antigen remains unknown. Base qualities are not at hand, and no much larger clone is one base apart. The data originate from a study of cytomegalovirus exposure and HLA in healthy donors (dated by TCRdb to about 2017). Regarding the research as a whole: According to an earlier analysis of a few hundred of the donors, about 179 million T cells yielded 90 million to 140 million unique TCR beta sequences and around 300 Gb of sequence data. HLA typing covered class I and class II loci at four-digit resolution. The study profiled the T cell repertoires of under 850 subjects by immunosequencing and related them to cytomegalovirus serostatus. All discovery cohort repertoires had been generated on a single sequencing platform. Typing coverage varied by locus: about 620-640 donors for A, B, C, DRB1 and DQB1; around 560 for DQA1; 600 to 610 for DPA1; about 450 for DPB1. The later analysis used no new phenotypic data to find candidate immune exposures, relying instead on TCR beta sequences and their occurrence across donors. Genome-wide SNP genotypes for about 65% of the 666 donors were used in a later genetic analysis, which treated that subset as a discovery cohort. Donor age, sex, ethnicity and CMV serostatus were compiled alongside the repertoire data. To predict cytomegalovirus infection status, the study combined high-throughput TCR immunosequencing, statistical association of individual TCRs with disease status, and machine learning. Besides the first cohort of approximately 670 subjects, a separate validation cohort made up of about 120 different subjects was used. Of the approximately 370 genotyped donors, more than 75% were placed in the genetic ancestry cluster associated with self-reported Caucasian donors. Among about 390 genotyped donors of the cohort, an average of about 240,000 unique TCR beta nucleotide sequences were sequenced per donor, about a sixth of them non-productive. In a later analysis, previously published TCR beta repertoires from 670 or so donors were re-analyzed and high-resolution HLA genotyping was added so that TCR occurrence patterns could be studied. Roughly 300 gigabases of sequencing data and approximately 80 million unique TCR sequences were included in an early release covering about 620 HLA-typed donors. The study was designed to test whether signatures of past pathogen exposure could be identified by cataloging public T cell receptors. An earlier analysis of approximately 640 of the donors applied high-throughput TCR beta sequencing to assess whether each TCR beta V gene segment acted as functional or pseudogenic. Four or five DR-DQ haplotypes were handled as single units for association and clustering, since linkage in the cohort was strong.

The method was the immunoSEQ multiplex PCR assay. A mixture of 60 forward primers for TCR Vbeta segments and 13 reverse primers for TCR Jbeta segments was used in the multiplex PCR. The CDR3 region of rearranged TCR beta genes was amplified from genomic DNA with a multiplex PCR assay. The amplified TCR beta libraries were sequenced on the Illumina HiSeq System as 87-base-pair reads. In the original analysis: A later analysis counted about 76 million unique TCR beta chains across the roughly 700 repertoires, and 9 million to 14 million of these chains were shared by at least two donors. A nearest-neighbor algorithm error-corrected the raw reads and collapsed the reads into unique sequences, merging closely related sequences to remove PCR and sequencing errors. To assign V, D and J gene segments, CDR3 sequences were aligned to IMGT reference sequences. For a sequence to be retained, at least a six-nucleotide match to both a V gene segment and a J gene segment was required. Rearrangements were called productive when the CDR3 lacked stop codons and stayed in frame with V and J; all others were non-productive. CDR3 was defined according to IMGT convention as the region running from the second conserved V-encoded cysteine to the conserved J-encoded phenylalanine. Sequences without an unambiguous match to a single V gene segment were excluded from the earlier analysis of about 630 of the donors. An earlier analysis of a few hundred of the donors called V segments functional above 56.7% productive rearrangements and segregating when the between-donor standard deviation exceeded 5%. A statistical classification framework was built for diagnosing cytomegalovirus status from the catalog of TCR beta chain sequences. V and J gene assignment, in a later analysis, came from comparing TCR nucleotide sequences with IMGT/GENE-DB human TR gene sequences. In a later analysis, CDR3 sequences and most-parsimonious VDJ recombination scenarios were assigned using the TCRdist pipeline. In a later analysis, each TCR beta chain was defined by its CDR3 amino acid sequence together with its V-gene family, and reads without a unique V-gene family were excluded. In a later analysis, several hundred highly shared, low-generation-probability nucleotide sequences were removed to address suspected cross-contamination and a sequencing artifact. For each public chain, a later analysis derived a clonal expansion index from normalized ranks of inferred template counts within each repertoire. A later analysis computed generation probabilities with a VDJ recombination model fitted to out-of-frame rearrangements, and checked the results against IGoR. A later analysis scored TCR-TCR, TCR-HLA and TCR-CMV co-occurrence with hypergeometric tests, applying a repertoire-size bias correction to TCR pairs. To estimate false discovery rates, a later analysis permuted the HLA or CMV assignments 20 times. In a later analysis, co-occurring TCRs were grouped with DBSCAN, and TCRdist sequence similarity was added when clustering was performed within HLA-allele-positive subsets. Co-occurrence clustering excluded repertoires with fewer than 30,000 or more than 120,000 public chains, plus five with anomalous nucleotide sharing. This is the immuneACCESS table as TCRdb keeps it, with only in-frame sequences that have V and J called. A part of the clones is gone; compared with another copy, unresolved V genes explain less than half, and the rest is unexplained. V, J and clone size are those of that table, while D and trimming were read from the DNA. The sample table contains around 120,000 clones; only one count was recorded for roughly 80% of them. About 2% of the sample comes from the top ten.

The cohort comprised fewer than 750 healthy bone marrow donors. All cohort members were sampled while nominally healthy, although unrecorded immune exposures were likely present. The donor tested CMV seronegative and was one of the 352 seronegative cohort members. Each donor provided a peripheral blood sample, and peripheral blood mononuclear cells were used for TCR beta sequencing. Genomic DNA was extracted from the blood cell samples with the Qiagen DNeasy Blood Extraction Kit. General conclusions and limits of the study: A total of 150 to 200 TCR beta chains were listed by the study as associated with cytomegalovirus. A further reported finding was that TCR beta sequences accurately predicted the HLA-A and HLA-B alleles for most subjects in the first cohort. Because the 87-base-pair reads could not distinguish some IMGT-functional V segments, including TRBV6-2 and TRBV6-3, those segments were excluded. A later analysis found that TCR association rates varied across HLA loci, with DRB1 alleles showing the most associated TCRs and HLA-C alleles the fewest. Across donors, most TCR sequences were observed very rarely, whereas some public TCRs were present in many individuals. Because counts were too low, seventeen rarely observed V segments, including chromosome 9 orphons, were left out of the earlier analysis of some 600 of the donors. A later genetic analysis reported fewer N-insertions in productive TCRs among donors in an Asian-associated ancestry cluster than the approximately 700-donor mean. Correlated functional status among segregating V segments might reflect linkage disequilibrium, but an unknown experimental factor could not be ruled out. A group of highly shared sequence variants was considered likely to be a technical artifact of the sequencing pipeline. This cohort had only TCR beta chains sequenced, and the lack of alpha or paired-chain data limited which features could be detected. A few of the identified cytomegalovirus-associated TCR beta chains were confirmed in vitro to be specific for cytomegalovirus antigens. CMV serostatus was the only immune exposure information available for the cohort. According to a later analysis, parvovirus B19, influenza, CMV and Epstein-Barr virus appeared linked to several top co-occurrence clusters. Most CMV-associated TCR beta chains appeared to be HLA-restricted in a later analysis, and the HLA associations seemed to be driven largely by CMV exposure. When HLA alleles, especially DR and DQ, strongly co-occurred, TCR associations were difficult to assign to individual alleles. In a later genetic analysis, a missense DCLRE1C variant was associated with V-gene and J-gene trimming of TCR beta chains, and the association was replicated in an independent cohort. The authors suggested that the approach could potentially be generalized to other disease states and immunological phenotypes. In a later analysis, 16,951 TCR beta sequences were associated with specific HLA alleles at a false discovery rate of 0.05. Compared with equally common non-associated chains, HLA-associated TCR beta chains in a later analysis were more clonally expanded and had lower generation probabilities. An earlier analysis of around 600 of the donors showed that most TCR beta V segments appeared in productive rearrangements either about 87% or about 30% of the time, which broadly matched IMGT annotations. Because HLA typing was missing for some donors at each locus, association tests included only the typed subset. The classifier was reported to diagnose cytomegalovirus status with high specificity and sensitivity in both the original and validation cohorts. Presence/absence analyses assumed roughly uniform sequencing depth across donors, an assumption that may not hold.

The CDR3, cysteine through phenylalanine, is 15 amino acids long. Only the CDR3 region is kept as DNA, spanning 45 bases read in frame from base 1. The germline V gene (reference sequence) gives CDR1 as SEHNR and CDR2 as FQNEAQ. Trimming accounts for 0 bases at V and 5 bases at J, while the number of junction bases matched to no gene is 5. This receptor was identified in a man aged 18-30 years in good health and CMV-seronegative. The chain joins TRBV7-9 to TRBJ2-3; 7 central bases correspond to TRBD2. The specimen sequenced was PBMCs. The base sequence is TGTGCCAGCAGCTTAGCGCAGGCGGGGGAAGATACGCAGTATTTT. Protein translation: CASSLAQAGEDTQYF.